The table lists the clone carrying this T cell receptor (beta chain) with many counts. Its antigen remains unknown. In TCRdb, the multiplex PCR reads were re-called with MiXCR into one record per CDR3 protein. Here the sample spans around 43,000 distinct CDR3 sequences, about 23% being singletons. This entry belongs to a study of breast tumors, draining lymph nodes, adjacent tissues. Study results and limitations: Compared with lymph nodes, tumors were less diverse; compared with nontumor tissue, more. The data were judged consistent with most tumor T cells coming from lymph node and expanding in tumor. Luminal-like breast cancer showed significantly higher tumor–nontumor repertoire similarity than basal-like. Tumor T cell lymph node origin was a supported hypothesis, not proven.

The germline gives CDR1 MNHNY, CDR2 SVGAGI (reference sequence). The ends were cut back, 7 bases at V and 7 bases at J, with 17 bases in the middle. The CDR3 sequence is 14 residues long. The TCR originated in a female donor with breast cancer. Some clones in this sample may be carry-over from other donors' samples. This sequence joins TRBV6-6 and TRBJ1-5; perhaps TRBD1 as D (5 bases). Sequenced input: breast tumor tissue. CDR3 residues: CASIPEGRAQPQHF. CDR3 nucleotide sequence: TGTGCCAGCATACCCGAGGGGCGCGCCCAGCCCCAGCATTTT.